This TCR beta chain was sequenced during a study of neurological immune-mediated disorders. The overall study: About 90% of the 34 multiple sclerosis patients had relapsing-remitting disease; 3 had secondary progressive.

On this clonotype itself: The antigen is unknown. One junction end disagrees with the germline gene, perhaps due to a read error.

The making of cDNA relied on 5'RACE with 10-nucleotide random UMIs. The authors obtained over 200 million TCR-beta sequences from 15-18 subjects per sequencing run. TCRdb ran MiXCR on the 5' RACE reads and lists one entry per CDR3 protein. The sample has more than 50,000 distinct CDR3 sequences, 3% to 4% seen once. The CDR3 runs 15 residues. General study points: Across subjects, expanded clones had no CDR3 amino acid sequences in common, pointing to private repertoires in all groups.

The receptor's source is a woman aged 45-59 years with multiple sclerosis. The sample taken for sequencing was PBMCs. This sequence joins TRBV12-3 or TRBV12-4 and TRBJ1-5, with 8 bases that match TRBD1. The CDR3 DNA sequence: TGTGCCAGCAGTTGGGGACAGGCGAGCAATCAGCCCCAGAATTTT. It codes for CASSWGQASNQPQNF.